Each of the 7 T cell receptor beta chains below was sequenced from the same sample in a study of blood T cell repertoires in COVID-19. Only in-frame clones appear in the TCRdb table, and some are missing; sequencing was by immunoSEQ multiplex PCR. The repertoire holds 400,000 to 500,000 clones, with around nine tenths as singletons. Sequencing was carried out using PBMCs or T cells enriched from blood (not recorded which). Receptor source: a woman between 18 and 29 years old who had been exposed to COVID-19.

The V gene is TRBV25-1, the J gene TRBJ2-7; TRBD1 agrees at 9 bases. Per the germline V gene, CDR1 is MGHDK and CDR2 is SYGVNS. Trimming at V came to 7 bases and at J to 9 bases, leaving 4 bases not matched to a gene. This CDR3 region has 11 residues. CDR3 sequence (DNA): TGTGCCAGCACTACAGGGGGCGCGCAGTACTTC. As protein: CASTTGGAQYF.

The genes are TRBV28 and TRBJ2-3, with 9 bases that match TRBD2. V shed 4 bases and J 6 bases; nucleotides not matched to a gene: 14. CDR1 MDHEN and CDR2 SYDVKM come from the germline V gene. This CDR3 is built from 17 residues. This chain's CDR3 is CASSSSGVVAGEDTQYF. In DNA, the CDR3 is TGTGCCAGCAGTTCCTCGGGGGTAGTAGCGGGAGAGGATACGCAGTATTTT.

The chain has TRBV4-1 and TRBJ2-1, with TRBD2 matching 10 bases. This CDR3 has 17 amino acids. J was trimmed by 9 bases and V by 0 bases; bases with no gene match: 11. The germline CDR1 and CDR2 sequences are MGHRA and YSYEKL. CDR3 sequence (DNA): TGCGCCAGCAGCCAAGAGTCGCTAGCGGGGGTTAGAGTTGAGCAGTTCTTC. Its protein is CASSQESLAGVRVEQFF.

The rearrangement joins TRBV2 to TRBJ2-3; 11 nucleotides align to TRBD2. Trimming cost V 2 bases and J 5 bases; bases outside gene matches: 6. There are 16 residues in the CDR3. The germline V gene has CDR1 SNHLY and CDR2 FYNNEI. The CDR3 nucleotides are TGTGCCAGCAGTGAACTTTGGCTAGCGGGAGGAGATACGCAGTATTTT. Translating it yields CASSELWLAGGDTQYF.

The chain couples TRBV29-1 to TRBJ2-3, with 7 bases aligning to TRBD2. Germline values: CDR1 SQVTM, CDR2 ANQGSEA. The CDR3 spans 18 residues. J was trimmed by 3 bases and V by 8 bases; bases with no gene match: 23. CDR3 bases: TGCAGCACAACGGGAGGACCTGCTGGTGAAGGCATTACAGATACGCAGTATTTT. It codes for CSTTGGPAGEGITDTQYF.

In DNA, the CDR3 is TGTGCCAGCAGTTTTTCTAGCCTCTTTCGCACAGATACGCAGTATTTT. The encoded protein is CASSFSSLFRTDTQYF. The chain has TRBV27 and TRBJ2-3; perhaps TRBD2 as D (5 bases). Germline loops: CDR1 MNHEY, CDR2 SMNVEV (reference sequence). The CDR3 contains 16 residues. V lost 3 bases and J 1 base, leaving 14 bases between the germline ends.

This chain joins TRBV6-1 and TRBJ1-2; D is undetermined. The V gene lost 3 bases and the J gene lost 1 base, with 6 bases spanning the gap. The CDR3 is 13 residues long. Germline-derived CDR1 and CDR2 are MNHNS and SASEGT. The CDR3 region is CASSERDNYGYTF. CDR3 sequence (DNA): TGTGCCAGCAGTGAGAGGGATAACTATGGCTACACCTTC.